This entry is about one TCR beta chain. Its antigen is unknown. This sample was taken from a study of T cell responses to AZD1222 COVID-19 vaccine. General observations from the study: Vaccination with two AZD1222 doses was followed by a rise in Spike-specific TCR breadth and depth. White British ancestry dominated among donors, who included more females, and clonal diversity was possibly underestimated. Baseline serostatus was positive in only six AZD1222 recipients.

This CDR3 has 13 residues. Trimming shortened V by 4 bases and J by 5 bases, and 9 bases separated the two germline ends. Germline CDR1 SGHAT, CDR2 FQNNGV. Only in-frame clones appear in the TCRdb table, and some are missing; sequencing was by immunoSEQ multiplex PCR. The sample shows some 170,000 clones, 92% of them seen only once. This TCR derives from an adult in good health. Sample: peripheral blood, taken on day 0 of MenACWY control vaccination. J is TRBJ1-3 and V is TRBV11-2, with D unresolved. The chain's CDR3 is CASSSSARNTIYF. DNA of the CDR3: TGTGCCAGCAGCTCCTCGGCGCGAAACACCATATATTTT.